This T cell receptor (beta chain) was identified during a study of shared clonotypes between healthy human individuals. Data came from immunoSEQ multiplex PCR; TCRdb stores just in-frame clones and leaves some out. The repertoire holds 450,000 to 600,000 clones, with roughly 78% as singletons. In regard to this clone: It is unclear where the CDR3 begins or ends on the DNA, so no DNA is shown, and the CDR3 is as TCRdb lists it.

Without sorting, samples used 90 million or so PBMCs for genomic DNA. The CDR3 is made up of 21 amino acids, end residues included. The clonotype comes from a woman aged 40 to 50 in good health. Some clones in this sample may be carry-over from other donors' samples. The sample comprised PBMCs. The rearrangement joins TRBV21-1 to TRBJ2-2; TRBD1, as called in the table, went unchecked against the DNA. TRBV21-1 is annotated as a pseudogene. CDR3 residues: CASSKEGVGTGAQTNTGELFF.